This is a list of T cell receptor beta chains from one sample in a study of T cells after posttransplantation cyclophosphamide. Sequencing used immunoSEQ multiplex PCR; TCRdb keeps in-frame clones, though not all of them. The sample includes about 38,000 clones, none of them occurring once. The sequencing input was PBMCs. The receptors shown here come from a man aged 45-60 years in good health, CMV-negative, and a related stem cell transplant donor. CDR3s include the opening cysteine and the closing phenylalanine or tryptophan. Fields, in order: J gene, clone size, D gene, V gene, CDR3 protein, CDR3 DNA. The D gene is left open where the match is weak. The size field reads how often the clone was seen (once, few, many) or a class if it is expanded.

j_gene: TRBJ2-7
abundance: many
d_gene: TRBD2
v_gene: TRBV6-6
CDR3aa: CASREGLDDEQYF
CDR3nt: TGTGCCAGCAGGGAGGGACTAGATGACGAGCAGTACTTC

j_gene: TRBJ2-2
abundance: many
d_gene: TRBD2
v_gene: TRBV5-1
CDR3aa: CASSTGLAGGYTGELFF
CDR3nt: TGCGCCAGCAGCACCGGACTAGCGGGGGGGTACACCGGGGAGCTGTTTTTT

j_gene: TRBJ1-2
abundance: few
d_gene: -
v_gene: TRBV18
CDR3aa: CASSHQTIYGYTF
CDR3nt: TGTGCCAGCTCACACCAAACTATTTATGGCTACACCTTC

j_gene: TRBJ2-2
abundance: many
d_gene: TRBD2
v_gene: TRBV7-2
CDR3aa: CASSLPARGAELFF
CDR3nt: TGTGCCAGCAGCTTACCCGCGCGGGGGGCGGAGCTGTTTTTT

j_gene: TRBJ2-1
abundance: many
d_gene: -
v_gene: TRBV18
CDR3aa: CASSPPGGESYNEQFF
CDR3nt: TGTGCCAGCTCACCTCCGGGCGGGGAGTCTTACAATGAGCAGTTCTTC

j_gene: TRBJ2-5
abundance: many
d_gene: TRBD1
v_gene: TRBV14
CDR3aa: CASSQVRGGVETQYF
CDR3nt: TGTGCCAGCAGCCAAGTTCGAGGGGGCGTCGAGACCCAGTACTTC

j_gene: TRBJ2-7
abundance: many
d_gene: -
v_gene: TRBV29-1
CDR3aa: CSVVQGNTYEQYF
CDR3nt: TGCAGCGTTGTACAGGGCAACACCTACGAGCAGTACTTC

j_gene: TRBJ2-5
abundance: few
d_gene: -
v_gene: TRBV5-4
CDR3aa: CASSLAPETQYF
CDR3nt: TGTGCCAGCAGCTTAGCCCCCGAGACCCAGTACTTC

j_gene: TRBJ1-2
abundance: many
d_gene: -
v_gene: TRBV6-5
CDR3aa: CASSYMVGGNYGYTF
CDR3nt: TGTGCCAGCAGTTACATGGTGGGAGGTAACTATGGCTACACCTTC

j_gene: TRBJ2-7
abundance: many
d_gene: TRBD2
v_gene: TRBV7-9
CDR3aa: CASSHGLAAPDEQYF
CDR3nt: TGTGCCAGCAGCCACGGACTAGCGGCCCCTGACGAGCAGTACTTC

j_gene: TRBJ2-3
abundance: many
d_gene: TRBD1
v_gene: TRBV7-9
CDR3aa: CASSSGTGGPLTDTQYF
CDR3nt: TGTGCCAGCAGCTCGGGGACAGGGGGCCCCCTCACAGATACGCAGTATTTT